What follows are 12 T cell receptor beta chains derived from one specimen sequenced in a study of T cell responses to AZD1222 COVID-19 vaccine. TCRdb's table, derived via immunoSEQ multiplex PCR, lists solely in-frame clones and lacks some. The data hold 120,000 to 150,000 clones, with approximately 90% observed a single time. Here the sequenced sample was peripheral blood, taken on day 0 of AZD1222 vaccination. Receptors originate from an adult in good health.

The chain has TRBV6-5 and TRBJ2-5; D uncertain. From germline, CDR1 is MNHEY and CDR2 SVGAGI. Between the trimmed V and J ends, which lost 1 base and 3 bases, there was a span of 9 bases. CDR3 length: 14 residues. The CDR3 loop reads CASSYFGQEETQYF. CDR3 coding DNA: TGTGCCAGCAGTTACTTCGGGCAGGAAGAGACCCAGTACTTC.

V gene TRBV11-2 combines with J gene TRBJ2-5; 13 nucleotides align to TRBD2. The CDR3 is 15 amino acids. Germline loops: CDR1 SGHAT, CDR2 FQNNGV. Trimming removed 3 bases from V and 5 bases from J; junction bases left unmatched: 3. Here the CDR3 reads CASSFTSGREETQYF. DNA for the CDR3: TGTGCCAGCAGCTTCACTAGCGGGAGGGAGGAGACCCAGTACTTC. Using reference TRBV11-2 and TRBJ2-5 for the parts outside the CDR3, the full variable domain is EAGVAQSPRYKIIEKRQSVAFWCNPISGHATLYWYQQILGQGPKLLIQFQNNGVVDDSQLPKDRFSAERLKGVDSTLKIQPAKLEDSAVYLCASSFTSGREETQYFGPGTRLLVL.

This chain connects TRBV10-1 to TRBJ1-3; no firm D call. The ends were cut back, 3 bases at V and 0 bases at J, with 6 bases in the middle. The CDR3 extends over 14 amino acids. CDR1 and CDR2 from the germline V gene are WNHNN and SYGVQD (reference sequence). Written as DNA, the CDR3 is TGCGCCAGCAGTGACCGAACCTCTGGAAACACCATATATTTT. This codes for CASSDRTSGNTIYF.

V is TRBV5-1 and J is TRBJ1-1, with D possibly matching TRBD1 (5 bases). The CDR3 extends over 13 amino acids. V was cut by 8 bases and J by 6 bases, with 17 bases left in between. The germline V gene encodes CDR1 SGHRS and CDR2 YFSETQ. CDR3 protein: CASQRDGSSEAFF. The CDR3 DNA is TGCGCCAGTCAACGGGACGGGAGTTCTGAAGCTTTCTTT.

The chain uses TRBV12-3 or TRBV12-4 and TRBJ1-5; D not resolved. The V end lost 8 bases, the J end lost 1 base, and 9 bases lay between the germline ends. The CDR3 has 13 residues. The CDR3 is CASGEQSNQPQHF. The CDR3 DNA sequence: TGTGCCAGCGGGGAGCAGAGCAATCAGCCCCAGCATTTT.

This clone has more than one count but fewer than ten. The chain recombines TRBV6-5 with TRBJ2-2; 7 nucleotides agree with TRBD1. The CDR3 is made up of 14 amino acids. V dropped 0 bases and J dropped 6; count of bases not matched to a gene: 1. CDR1 is MNHEY, CDR2 SVGAGI, per germline. The CDR3 region is CASSYSGGSGELFF. In DNA form, the CDR3 reads TGTGCCAGCAGTTACTCAGGGGGCTCCGGGGAGCTGTTTTTT.

The V call is TRBV19, the J call TRBJ2-1; 8 nucleotides align to TRBD1. This CDR3 has 15 amino acids. The germline gives CDR1 LNHDA, CDR2 SQIVND (reference sequence). The trim removed 5 bases at V and 9 bases at J, leaving 12 bases unmatched. The CDR3 here is CASSEWTGRKVEQFF. The DNA of the CDR3 is TGTGCCAGTAGTGAATGGACAGGGCGTAAAGTTGAGCAGTTCTTC.

The chain carries TRBV5-1 and TRBJ2-2, with D possibly being TRBD2 (6 bases). Between the trimmed V and J ends, which lost 4 bases and 7 bases, there was a span of 23 bases. Germline V gene lookup returns CDR1 SGHRS and CDR2 YFSETQ. The CDR3 contains 17 residues. DNA for the CDR3: TGCGCCAGCAGCAGGAAGGAGTTAGCGGACCAAGGCGGGGAGCTGTTTTTT. This translates into CASSRKELADQGGELFF. Full variable domain (outside the CDR3, taken from reference TRBV5-1 and TRBJ2-2): KAGVTQTPRYLIKTRGQQVTLSCSPISGHRSVSWYQQTPGQGLQFLFEYFSETQRNKGNFPGRFSGRQFSNSRSEMNVSTLELGDSALYLCASSRKELADQGGELFFGEGSRLTVL.

The chain is built from TRBV11-2 and TRBJ2-1; TRBD2 agrees at 9 bases. Trimming removed 5 bases from V and 2 bases from J; junction bases left unmatched: 7. The CDR3 is 16 amino acids. CDR1 is SGHAT and CDR2 is FQNNGV in the germline V gene. This CDR3 is CASSLGLAGAYNEQFF. The CDR3 region has the DNA TGTGCCAGCAGCCTGGGACTAGCCGGTGCCTACAATGAGCAGTTCTTC.

The J gene is TRBJ1-5, the V gene TRBV18; D is ambiguous. Germline CDR1 KGHSH, CDR2 LQKENI. V shed 7 bases and J shed 1 base, with 8 bases lying between them. This CDR3 has 13 amino acids. The CDR3 DNA follows: TGTGCCAGCTGGGGAGCGAGCAATCAGCCCCAGCATTTT. Its translation is CASWGASNQPQHF.

The chain employs TRBV11-3 and TRBJ1-5; D call uncertain. The CDR3 runs 10 residues. Germline CDR1 is SGHNT and CDR2 is YENEEA. V was pared by 10 bases and J by 14 bases, with 15 bases between. The CDR3 here is CANLRVGEHF. The DNA for the CDR3 is TGTGCCAATCTACGGGTTGGGGAGCATTTT. The full variable domain, rest sourced from reference TRBV11-3 and TRBJ1-5, is EAGVVQSPRYKIIEKKQPVAFWCNPISGHNTLYWYLQNLGQGPELLIRYENEEAVDDSQLPKDRFSAERLKGVDSTLKIQPAELGDSAVYLCANLRVGEHFGDGTRLSIL.

This CDR3 reads CASALGAFGNTIYF. CDR3 nucleotide sequence: TGTGCTAGTGCCCTTGGTGCTTTTGGAAACACCATATATTTT. This sequence joins TRBV12-5 and TRBJ1-3; D is ambiguous. Trimming stripped 7 bases from V and 3 bases from J, with 13 bases between. Per the germline V gene, CDR1 is LGHNT and CDR2 is FRNRAP. This CDR3 region has 14 residues.